These 29 T cell receptor beta chains share one sample of origin, sequenced in a study of blood T cell repertoires in COVID-19. Sequencing used immunoSEQ multiplex PCR; TCRdb keeps in-frame clones, though not all of them. The sample shows about 300,000 clones, 70% to 90% of them seen only once. The sequencing sample was made of peripheral blood. The source is a man younger than 35 who had recovered from COVID-19.

V is TRBV6-5 and J is TRBJ2-7; 7 bases align to TRBD1. The germline CDR1 and CDR2 sequences are MNHEY and SVGAGI. The junction had 8 bases not matched to a gene; V was cut back by 5 bases and J by 4 bases. The CDR3 sequence is 14 residues long. The CDR3 here is CASSHDRELYEQYF. CDR3 coding DNA: TGTGCCAGCAGTCACGACAGGGAACTTTACGAGCAGTACTTC.

The table lists this clone with a few counts. The chain has TRBV5-1 and TRBJ1-6; D is ambiguous. This CDR3 is 16 amino acids long. Germline V gene data show CDR1 as SGHRS and CDR2 as YFSETQ. V was clipped by 2 bases and J by 6 bases, with 15 bases between them. CDR3 region: CASSFEGPGGNSPLHF. DNA of the CDR3: TGCGCCAGCAGCTTCGAAGGCCCCGGAGGTAATTCACCCCTCCACTTT.

The chain links TRBV6-5 to TRBJ2-7; TRBD2 is a possible D gene (7 bases). CDR3 length: 13 residues. Germline lookup yields CDR1 MNHEY and CDR2 SVGAGI. V lost 6 bases to trimming and J lost 5 bases, with 14 bases between them. DNA for the CDR3: TGTGCCAGCAGCCTGGGGGGGGGCCACGAGCAGTACTTC. This encodes CASSLGGGHEQYF.

This clone was detected only once. The chain employs TRBV20-1 and TRBJ1-2, with D uncertain. Trimming took 3 bases from V and 5 from J, leaving 16 bases between them. Per the germline V gene, CDR1 is DFQATT and CDR2 is SNEGSKA (reference sequence). The CDR3 sequence is 14 residues long. The CDR3 loop is CSASTAPEVYGYTF. Written as DNA, the CDR3 is TGCAGTGCTAGTACGGCCCCCGAGGTTTATGGCTACACCTTC.

This chain uses TRBV9 with TRBJ2-5, with 8 bases fitting TRBD2. CDR1 SGDLS and CDR2 YYNGEE come from the germline V gene. The CDR3 loop spans 15 amino acids. V shed 0 bases, J shed 4 bases, and the junction held 5 bases outside the gene matches. Here the CDR3 DNA reads TGTGCCAGCAGCGTAGAAGCGGGAGTTGGAGAGACCCAGTACTTC. This gives the protein CASSVEAGVGETQYF.

This chain joins TRBV7-3 and TRBJ2-1, with D possibly being TRBD1 (5 bases). This CDR3 is built from 15 residues. The germline V and J ends were trimmed by 0 bases and 0 bases, with 6 bases remaining between them. Germline V lookup: CDR1 SGHTA, CDR2 FQGTGA. CDR3 DNA sequence: TGTGCCAGCAGCTTAACGGACAACTCCTACAATGAGCAGTTCTTC. It translates to CASSLTDNSYNEQFF.

This chain uses TRBV5-4 with TRBJ2-5; 8 positions match TRBD2. The length of the CDR3 is 14 residues. CDR1 is SGHNT and CDR2 is YYREEE in the germline V gene (reference sequence). Trimming cost V 2 bases and J 5 bases; bases outside gene matches: 5. The DNA for the CDR3 is TGTGCCAGCAGCTTACGGGAGGGAACGGAGACCCAGTACTTC. This sequence encodes CASSLREGTETQYF.

V is TRBV6-5 and J is TRBJ1-2, with TRBD1 matching over 7 bases. V was clipped by 5 bases and J by 2 bases; unmatched bases: 2. The CDR3 totals 13 residues. Per germline, CDR1 MNHEY and CDR2 SVGAGI. The CDR3 protein is CASSPQGNYGYTF. DNA for the CDR3: TGTGCCAGCAGTCCACAGGGGAACTATGGCTACACCTTC.

The chain carries TRBV18 and TRBJ2-7, with TRBD1 matching 7 bases. Germline assignment: CDR1 KGHSH and CDR2 LQKENI. The CDR3 is 15 residues long. V lost 5 bases to trimming and J lost 3 bases; unmatched junction nucleotides: 10. As DNA, the CDR3 is TGTGCCAGCTCAAAACAGGGGACCTTTGACTACGAGCAGTACTTC. Translation gives CASSKQGTFDYEQYF.

The V gene is TRBV5-1, the J gene TRBJ1-1; D is unclear. The ends were cut back, 1 base at V and 0 bases at J, with 4 bases in the middle. Germline V lookup: CDR1 SGHRS, CDR2 YFSETQ. This CDR3 has 13 amino acids. This CDR3 reads CASSLTVNTEAFF. CDR3 coding DNA: TGCGCCAGCAGCTTGACAGTGAACACTGAAGCTTTCTTT. Full variable domain (rest looked up from reference TRBV5-1 and TRBJ1-1): KAGVTQTPRYLIKTRGQQVTLSCSPISGHRSVSWYQQTPGQGLQFLFEYFSETQRNKGNFPGRFSGRQFSNSRSEMNVSTLELGDSALYLCASSLTVNTEAFFGQGTRLTVV.

The gene calls are TRBV7-9 and TRBJ2-5, with 13 bases lining up with TRBD2. Trimming cost V 5 bases and J 10 bases; bases outside gene matches: 13. Germline V gene lookup returns CDR1 SEHNR and CDR2 FQNEAQ (reference sequence). This CDR3 region has 16 residues. The CDR3 loop reads CASSHHGTSGVGGQYF. The CDR3 nucleotides read TGTGCCAGCAGCCATCACGGGACTAGCGGGGTCGGCGGCCAGTACTTC. Together with reference TRBV7-9 and TRBJ2-5, the CDR3 gives the full variable domain: DTGVSQNPRHKITKRGQNVTFRCDPISEHNRLYWYRQTLGQGPEFLTYFQNEAQLEKSRLLSDRFSAERPKGSFSTLEIQRTEQGDSAMYLCASSHHGTSGVGGQYFGPGTRLLVL.

The count of this clone is one. This chain connects TRBV7-9 to TRBJ2-7, with 8 bases lining up with TRBD2. Germline lookup yields CDR1 SEHNR and CDR2 FQNEAQ (reference sequence). The CDR3 is 14 residues long. The V and J ends lost 6 bases and 5 bases, in that order; junction bases with no gene match: 9. CDR3 region: CASSFSGRGDEQYF. In DNA form, the CDR3 reads TGTGCCAGCAGTTTCAGCGGGAGAGGAGACGAGCAGTACTTC.

This sequence joins TRBV15 and TRBJ2-1, with 7 bases that match TRBD1. Trimming took 5 bases from V and 8 from J; bases not matched to a gene: 6. The CDR3 has 13 amino acids. Germline CDR1 and CDR2: LNHNV and YYDKDF (reference sequence). CDR3 in amino acids: CATSPQGVDEQFF. Written as DNA, the CDR3 is TGTGCCACCAGCCCTCAGGGGGTCGATGAGCAGTTCTTC.

The J gene is TRBJ2-2, the V gene TRBV11-2; tentative D call: TRBD1 (5 bases). The germline CDR1 and CDR2 sequences are SGHAT and FQNNGV. This CDR3 is built from 14 residues. Deletions cut 5 bases from V and 7 bases from J, with 14 bases between. CDR3: CASSPVGAGGELFF. CDR3 DNA sequence: TGTGCCAGCAGCCCCGTAGGGGCTGGCGGGGAGCTGTTTTTT.

The J gene is TRBJ2-3, the V gene TRBV18, with a possible D match to TRBD1 (7 bases). CDR3 length: 16 amino acids. The germline CDR1 and CDR2 sequences are KGHSH and LQKENI. Between the trimmed V and J ends, which lost 1 base and 1 base, there was a span of 12 bases. The CDR3 loop is CASSPRGGTGTDTQYF. The CDR3 DNA reads TGTGCCAGCTCACCACGTGGGGGGACAGGCACAGATACGCAGTATTTT. The full variable domain, its missing parts supplied by reference TRBV18 and TRBJ2-3, is NAGVMQNPRHLVRRRGQEARLRCSPMKGHSHVYWYRQLPEEGLKFMVYLQKENIIDESGMPKERFSAEFPKEGPSILRIQQVVRGDSAAYFCASSPRGGTGTDTQYFGPGTRLTVL.

The chain has TRBV29-1 and TRBJ1-2; TRBD1 matches 7 bases. The germline CDR1 and CDR2 sequences are SQVTM and ANQGSEA. This CDR3 spans 15 amino acids. V shed 6 bases and J 4 bases; nucleotides not matched to a gene: 14. CDR3 sequence (DNA): TGCAGCGTCGTCACTCCCGCCCGGGACAGCTATGGCTACACCTTC. Amino acids: CSVVTPARDSYGYTF.

The V call is TRBV4-3, the J call TRBJ2-7; TRBD1 agrees at 9 bases. The CDR3 length is 19 residues. Germline V gene data show CDR1 as LGHNA and CDR2 as YSLEER. V was pared by 3 bases and J by 6 bases, with 21 bases of the junction left unmatched. The CDR3: CASSQGLGTGRDGLSEQYF. As DNA, the CDR3 is TGCGCCAGCAGCCAGGGACTGGGGACAGGGCGGGACGGCTTATCCGAGCAGTACTTC.

This CDR3 is CASSIGLSFEAFF. CDR3 DNA: TGTGCCAGTAGTATAGGGCTCTCTTTTGAAGCTTTCTTT. The chain recombines TRBV19 with TRBJ1-1, with D unclear. Trimming cost V 1 base and J 7 bases, with 10 bases left between them. The CDR3 totals 13 residues. In germline, CDR1 is LNHDA, CDR2 SQIVND (reference sequence).

This chain connects TRBV21-1 to TRBJ2-5; TRBD2, the D gene given by the table, was not confirmed from the DNA. TRBV21-1 is a pseudogene. The CDR3 has 12 amino acids. The CDR3 DNA sequence: TGTGCCAGCAGCAAAACTCCAGAGACCCAGTACTTC. The encoded protein is CASSKTPETQYF.

This chain joins TRBV5-1 and TRBJ2-7; D perhaps matches TRBD2 (5 bases). The germline gives CDR1 SGHRS, CDR2 YFSETQ. The V end was cut by 0 bases, the J end by 3 bases, with 10 bases between. CDR3 length: 14 residues. The CDR3 reads CASSLGTGYYEQYF. The CDR3 region has the DNA TGCGCCAGCAGCTTGGGGACTGGATACTACGAGCAGTACTTC.

This chain links TRBV12-5 with TRBJ2-1, with 10 bases matching TRBD1. CDR1 is LGHNT and CDR2 is FRNRAP in the germline V gene. This CDR3 is 15 amino acids long. The V and J ends lost 6 bases and 10 bases, in that order; junction bases with no gene match: 12. The CDR3 protein is CASGNGQGVINEQFF. CDR3 nucleotide sequence: TGTGCTAGTGGAAATGGACAGGGGGTGATTAACGAGCAGTTCTTC.

This sequence joins TRBV7-8 and TRBJ2-2, with D possibly TRBD2 on 5 matching bases. V was shortened by 5 bases and J by 7 bases, with 20 bases between the two germline ends. The CDR3 is made up of 16 amino acids. Germline assignment: CDR1 SGHVS and CDR2 FQNEAQ. The CDR3 DNA follows: TGTGCCAGCAGCCTAGGCTCGGGATCTTTTTTCGGGGAGCTGTTTTTT. Its translation: CASSLGSGSFFGELFF.

The chain couples TRBV4-2 to TRBJ2-7; 9 bases agree with TRBD2. Germline loops: CDR1 LGHNA, CDR2 YNFKEQ. The junction had 17 bases not matched to a gene; V was cut back by 8 bases and J by 6 bases. The CDR3 covers 16 residues. CDR3 in amino acids: CASGPHPSGISTEQYF. The CDR3 nucleotides are TGTGCCAGCGGCCCCCACCCTAGCGGGATTTCCACCGAGCAGTACTTC.

The V gene is TRBV5-1, the J gene TRBJ2-3; 10 nucleotides match TRBD2. Trimming removed 4 bases from V and 0 bases from J; junction bases left unmatched: 5. This CDR3 has 16 residues. Germline loops: CDR1 SGHRS, CDR2 YFSETQ. Here the CDR3 reads CASSLLTSGSTDTQYF. The CDR3 DNA is TGCGCCAGCAGCCTGCTGACTAGCGGGAGCACAGATACGCAGTATTTT.

This chain uses TRBV5-1 with TRBJ1-3, with TRBD1 matching 7 bases. The V segment lost 4 bases and the J segment 0 bases; nucleotides outside the gene matches: 7. Germline V gene lookup returns CDR1 SGHRS and CDR2 YFSETQ. The CDR3 loop spans 16 amino acids. CDR3 sequence reads: CASSRGQTVSGNTIYF. CDR3 nucleotide sequence: TGCGCCAGCAGCAGGGGACAGACCGTCTCTGGAAACACCATATATTTT. Combining the CDR3 with reference TRBV5-1 and TRBJ1-3 gives the whole variable domain KAGVTQTPRYLIKTRGQQVTLSCSPISGHRSVSWYQQTPGQGLQFLFEYFSETQRNKGNFPGRFSGRQFSNSRSEMNVSTLELGDSALYLCASSRGQTVSGNTIYFGEGSWLTVV.

This rearrangement joins TRBV19 to TRBJ1-4; TRBD1 matches at 10 bases. CDR1 is LNHDA, CDR2 SQIVND, per germline (reference sequence). The CDR3 is 14 amino acids. V shed 7 bases and J 6 bases; nucleotides not matched to a gene: 5. CDR3 in amino acids: CASNPGQGYEKLFF. DNA for the CDR3: TGTGCCAGTAACCCGGGACAGGGGTATGAAAAACTGTTTTTT. The full variable domain, completed using reference TRBV19 and TRBJ1-4, is DGGITQSPKYLFRKEGQNVTLSCEQNLNHDAMYWYRQDPGQGLRLIYYSQIVNDFQKGDIAEGYSVSREKKESFPLTVTSAQKNPTAFYLCASNPGQGYEKLFFGSGTQLSVL.

The chain is built from TRBV7-2 and TRBJ2-7; 8 bases are shared with TRBD1. Germline CDR1 and CDR2: SGHTA and FQGNSA. CDR3 length: 14 amino acids. Trimming took 7 bases from V and 3 from J; bases not matched to a gene: 8. CDR3 residues: CASTTGTGHYEQYF. In DNA form, the CDR3 reads TGTGCCAGCACCACCGGGACAGGACACTACGAGCAGTACTTC.

This chain connects TRBV15 to TRBJ2-1, with D possibly TRBD1 on 6 matching bases. Germline lookup yields CDR1 LNHNV and CDR2 YYDKDF (reference sequence). The V end was cut by 5 bases, the J end by 1 base, with 12 bases between. The CDR3 has 15 residues. CDR3: CATSEGESSYNEQFF. CDR3 DNA: TGTGCCACCAGCGAGGGGGAATCGTCCTACAATGAGCAGTTCTTC.

V usage is TRBV11-2 and J usage is TRBJ2-7; 10 bases align to TRBD1. J was trimmed by 5 bases and V by 5 bases; bases with no gene match: 9. Germline assignment: CDR1 SGHAT and CDR2 FQNNGV. The CDR3 contains 15 residues. CDR3 residues: CASSMPGQGFHEQYF. In nucleotides, the CDR3 is TGTGCCAGCAGCATGCCGGGACAGGGGTTCCACGAGCAGTACTTC.